These T cell receptor beta chains were read from a single sample in a study of T-cell reconstitution after alpha-beta-depleted transplantation in children. From the PCR reads, TCRdb called clonotypes with MiXCR, one entry per CDR3 protein. The table lists about 400,000 distinct CDR3 sequences, about 14% of them singletons, with roughly 4.5% in the top ten. The sequenced sample was PBMCs, obtained from the stem cell graft. These receptors were obtained from a human donor who donated a stem cell graft to a child with Fanconi anemia. Each CDR3 is given with its conserved first and last residue. A D gene is named only where the DNA matches it firmly. Clone sizes are given selectively: once, few, many, or a class where the clone is expanded.

cdr3_nt cdr3_aa v_call d_call clone_size j_call
TGTGCCAGCAGCTTTTGGACACGGTTAGACATGAACACTGAAGCTTTCTTT CASSFWTRLDMNTEAFF TRBV5-6 - few TRBJ1-1
TGCGCCAGCAGCCCGGGACTAGCGGGGGGTCGCCCTAGCACAGATACGCAGTATTTT CASSPGLAGGRPSTDTQYF TRBV5-1 TRBD2 few TRBJ2-3
TGCGCCAGCAGCTCAATAGAGACTAGCGGGGGGGCCTCTGAGCAGTTCTTC CASSSIETSGGASEQFF TRBV5-1 TRBD2 many TRBJ2-1
TGTGCCATCAGTGAGTCGGTTGGCGACGATGGCTACACCTTC CAISESVGDDGYTF TRBV10-3 - many TRBJ1-2
TGCGCCAGCAGCTCCGAGGGGCGGAGGGGCACTGAAGCTTTCTTT CASSSEGRRGTEAFF TRBV5-1 - - TRBJ1-1
TGTGCCAGCAGTTTGGGACTAGCTTCCGGAAGGGATACGCAGTATTTT CASSLGLASGRDTQYF TRBV12-3/TRBV12-4 TRBD2 - TRBJ2-3
TGTGCCAGCAGGAATAGAAAGAGTTCACCCCAGCATTTT CASRNRKSSPQHF TRBV28 - few TRBJ1-5
TGTGCCAGCAGCCTAGGACCGCGGACTGAAGCTTTCTTT CASSLGPRTEAFF TRBV3-1 - few TRBJ1-1
TGCAGCGTTGAGACGACGGATAACCAAGAGACCCAGTACTTC CSVETTDNQETQYF TRBV29-1 - many TRBJ2-5
TGTGCCAGCAGCTTGAACCCAACAGGGGGCTTTGAAAAACTGTTTTTT CASSLNPTGGFEKLFF TRBV5-5 TRBD1 many TRBJ1-4
TGCGCCAGCAGCCGTTTACGGGAGAACACTGAAGCTTTCTTT CASSRLRENTEAFF TRBV4-3 - - TRBJ1-1
TGTGCCAGCAGCCACGACGCTACAGTAGCTTTCTTT CASSHDATVAFF TRBV4-2 - few TRBJ1-1
TGTGCCAGCAGCTTCGAGATATCCCGGGGAGGCTACACCTTC CASSFEISRGGYTF TRBV5-5 - many TRBJ1-2
TGTGCCAGCAGTTTAAGCGTCAGGCAAGCTGGGGGAGCTTTCTTT CASSLSVRQAGGAFF TRBV12-3/TRBV12-4 - - TRBJ1-1
TGTGCCAGTAGTGTCGGTAGTTCACCCCTCCACTTT CASSVGSSPLHF TRBV19 - - TRBJ1-6
TGTGCCAGCAGCTATGGGACTGGAAGTAATGAGCAGTTCTTC CASSYGTGSNEQFF TRBV7-9 - few TRBJ2-1
TGTGCCAGCACCCTCTCTTCGGGGACTAGTTTTAAAGATACGCAGTATTTT CASTLSSGTSFKDTQYF TRBV12-3/TRBV12-4 TRBD2 - TRBJ2-3
TGCGCCAGCAGCTTAACGACAGGGACTGGAAACACCATATATTTT CASSLTTGTGNTIYF TRBV5-1 TRBD1 few TRBJ1-3
TGCGCCAGCAGCCAAGTTTTTTCAGGGGAAGAGGGGTTTCTAAACTATGGCTACACCTTC CASSQVFSGEEGFLNYGYTF TRBV4-3 - - TRBJ1-2
TGTGCCAGCAGTGCCCGGGACAGGGGGTTCGGCTACACCTTC CASSARDRGFGYTF TRBV12-3/TRBV12-4 TRBD1 - TRBJ1-2
TGTGCCAGCAGCTTTTCATTGGCCAGCTCCTACAATGAGCAGTTCTTC CASSFSLASSYNEQFF TRBV5-5 - many TRBJ2-1
TGCGCCATCGGAGGGTACGGGGAGCTGTTTTTT CAIGGYGELFF TRBV10-2 - once TRBJ2-2
TGCGCCAGCAGCCTCGGCGGGACAGGGACCACTGAAGCTTTCTTT CASSLGGTGTTEAFF TRBV4-1 TRBD1 many TRBJ1-1
TGTGCCAGCAGCTTCCGGGACACCTCCTACGAGCAGTACTTC CASSFRDTSYEQYF TRBV7-9 - few TRBJ2-7
TGTGCCAGCAGCCAGGGACGCGCGAAGACGCAGTATTTT CASSQGRAKTQYF TRBV5-6 - - TRBJ2-3
TGTGCCAGCAGCTTGTTTTCCAGTCCACGGGTGAACACTGAAGCTTTCTTT CASSLFSSPRVNTEAFF TRBV5-5 - - TRBJ1-1
TGCAGCGTTGAAAGGCCCCAGAATACGCAGTATTTT CSVERPQNTQYF TRBV29-1 - - TRBJ2-3
TGCGCCAGCAGCTCAAGAGGAGTGAACACTGAAGCTTTCTTT CASSSRGVNTEAFF TRBV5-1 - many TRBJ1-1
TGTGCCAGCAGTTTGGACAGGGGCCTCCGCACAGATACGCAGTATTTT CASSLDRGLRTDTQYF TRBV5-6 TRBD1 many TRBJ2-3
TGCGCCAGCAGCTTGTATAGACAGGGGACCGAGCAGTACTTC CASSLYRQGTEQYF TRBV5-1 TRBD1 many TRBJ2-7
TGTGCCAGCAGCTTGGGTTTTGGTGCGAGGCATGAAAAACTGTTTTTT CASSLGFGARHEKLFF TRBV5-5 - many TRBJ1-4
TGTGCCAGCAGTATTAGGGGGTTACACTATGGCTACACCTTC CASSIRGLHYGYTF TRBV6-1 - - TRBJ1-2
TGCAGCGTTGAAGAGATGGGTGAGGGGACTGGCTACACCTTC CSVEEMGEGTGYTF TRBV29-1 - - TRBJ1-2
TGTGCCAGCAGCCGGACTAGCGGGGGGCGGTCCGATACGCAGTATTTT CASSRTSGGRSDTQYF TRBV6-1 TRBD2 - TRBJ2-3
TGTGCCACCAGTGATTCGACCGGGACAGCCTACAATGAGCAGTTCTTC CATSDSTGTAYNEQFF TRBV24-1 TRBD1 - TRBJ2-1
TGTGCCAGCAGTTTTGACAGGGAAGCTTTCTTT CASSFDREAFF TRBV5-4 - many TRBJ1-1
TGTGCCAGTAGTACGTCGGAGAGCTCTGGCGGCTACACCTTC CASSTSESSGGYTF TRBV19 - - TRBJ1-2